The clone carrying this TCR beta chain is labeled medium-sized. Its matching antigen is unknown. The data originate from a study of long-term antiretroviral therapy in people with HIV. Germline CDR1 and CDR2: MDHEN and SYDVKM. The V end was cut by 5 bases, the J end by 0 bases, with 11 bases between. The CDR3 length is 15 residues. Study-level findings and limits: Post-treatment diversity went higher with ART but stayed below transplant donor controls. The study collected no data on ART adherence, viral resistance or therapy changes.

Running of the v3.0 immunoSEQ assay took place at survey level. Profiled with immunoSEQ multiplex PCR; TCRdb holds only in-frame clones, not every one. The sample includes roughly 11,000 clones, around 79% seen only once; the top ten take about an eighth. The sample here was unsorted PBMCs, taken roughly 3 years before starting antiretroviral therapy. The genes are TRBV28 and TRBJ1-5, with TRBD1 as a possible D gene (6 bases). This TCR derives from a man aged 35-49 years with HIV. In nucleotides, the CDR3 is TGTGCCAGCAGTAACAGGGATTATAGCAATCAGCCCCAGCATTTT. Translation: CASSNRDYSNQPQHF.